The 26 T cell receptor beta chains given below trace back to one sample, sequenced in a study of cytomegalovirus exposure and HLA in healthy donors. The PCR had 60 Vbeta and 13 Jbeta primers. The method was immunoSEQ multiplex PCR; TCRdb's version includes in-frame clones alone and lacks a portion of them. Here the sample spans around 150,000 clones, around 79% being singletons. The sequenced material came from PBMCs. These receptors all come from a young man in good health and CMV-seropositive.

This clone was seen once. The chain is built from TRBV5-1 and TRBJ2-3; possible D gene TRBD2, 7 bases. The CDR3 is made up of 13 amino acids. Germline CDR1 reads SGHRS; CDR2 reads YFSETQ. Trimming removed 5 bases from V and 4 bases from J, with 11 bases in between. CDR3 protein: CASSRGAADTQYF. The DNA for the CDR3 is TGCGCCAGCAGTCGGGGGGCCGCAGATACGCAGTATTTT.

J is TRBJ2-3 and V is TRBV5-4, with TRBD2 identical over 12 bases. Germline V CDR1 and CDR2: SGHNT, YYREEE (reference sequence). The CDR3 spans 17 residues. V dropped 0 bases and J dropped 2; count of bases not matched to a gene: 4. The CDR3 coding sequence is TGTGCCAGCAGCTTGGGAGGACTAGCGGGATCCACAGATACGCAGTATTTT. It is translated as CASSLGGLAGSTDTQYF.

CDR3: CSVDGQGGFISTDTQYF. The CDR3 DNA is TGCAGCGTTGACGGACAGGGGGGGTTCATTAGCACAGATACGCAGTATTTT. V and J are TRBV29-1 and TRBJ2-3; 10 bases fit TRBD1. The ends lost 3 bases at V and 0 bases at J; junction bases unmatched: 9. CDR1 and CDR2 from the germline V gene are SQVTM and ANQGSEA. This CDR3 is 17 amino acids long.

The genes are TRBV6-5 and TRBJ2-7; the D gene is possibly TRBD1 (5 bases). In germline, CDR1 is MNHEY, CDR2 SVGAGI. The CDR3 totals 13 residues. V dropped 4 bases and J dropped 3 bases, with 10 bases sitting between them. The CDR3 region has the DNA TGTGCCAGCAGTTCGACAGTAAGCTACGAGCAGTACTTC. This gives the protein CASSSTVSYEQYF.

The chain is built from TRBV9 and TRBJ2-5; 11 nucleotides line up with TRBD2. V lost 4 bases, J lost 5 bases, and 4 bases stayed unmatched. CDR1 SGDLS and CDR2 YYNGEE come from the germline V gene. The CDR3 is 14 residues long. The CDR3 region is CASSYLAGGETQYF. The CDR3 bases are TGTGCCAGCAGCTATTTAGCGGGGGGGGAGACCCAGTACTTC.

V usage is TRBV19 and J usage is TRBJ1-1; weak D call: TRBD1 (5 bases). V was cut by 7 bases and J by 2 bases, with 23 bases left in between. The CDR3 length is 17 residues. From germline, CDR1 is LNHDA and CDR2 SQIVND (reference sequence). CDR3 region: CASKTRWGSRGNTEAFF. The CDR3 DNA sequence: TGTGCCAGTAAGACTAGATGGGGCAGCCGAGGAAACACTGAAGCTTTCTTT. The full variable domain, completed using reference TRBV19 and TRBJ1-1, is DGGITQSPKYLFRKEGQNVTLSCEQNLNHDAMYWYRQDPGQGLRLIYYSQIVNDFQKGDIAEGYSVSREKKESFPLTVTSAQKNPTAFYLCASKTRWGSRGNTEAFFGQGTRLTVV.

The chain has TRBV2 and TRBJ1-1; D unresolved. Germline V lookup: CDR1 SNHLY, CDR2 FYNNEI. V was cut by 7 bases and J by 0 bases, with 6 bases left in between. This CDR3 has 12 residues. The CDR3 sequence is CASNIMNTEAFF. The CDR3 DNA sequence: TGTGCCAGCAACATCATGAACACTGAAGCTTTCTTT.

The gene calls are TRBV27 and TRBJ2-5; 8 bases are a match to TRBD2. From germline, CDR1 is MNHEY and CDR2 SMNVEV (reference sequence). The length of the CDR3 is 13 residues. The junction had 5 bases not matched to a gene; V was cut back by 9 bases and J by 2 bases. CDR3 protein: CASGPGGQETQYF. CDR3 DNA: TGTGCCAGTGGTCCGGGAGGGCAAGAGACCCAGTACTTC.

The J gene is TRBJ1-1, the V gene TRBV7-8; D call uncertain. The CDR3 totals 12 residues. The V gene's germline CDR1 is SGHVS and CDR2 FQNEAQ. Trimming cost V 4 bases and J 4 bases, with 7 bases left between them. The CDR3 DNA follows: TGTGCCAGCAGCTCTCGGAGCACTGAAGCTTTCTTT. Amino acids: CASSSRSTEAFF.

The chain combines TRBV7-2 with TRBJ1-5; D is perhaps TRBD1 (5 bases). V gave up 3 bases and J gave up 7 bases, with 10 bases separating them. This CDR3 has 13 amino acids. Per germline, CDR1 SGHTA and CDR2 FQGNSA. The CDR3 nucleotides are TGTGCCAGCAGCTTCACAGACAGACAGCCCCAGCATTTT. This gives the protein CASSFTDRQPQHF.

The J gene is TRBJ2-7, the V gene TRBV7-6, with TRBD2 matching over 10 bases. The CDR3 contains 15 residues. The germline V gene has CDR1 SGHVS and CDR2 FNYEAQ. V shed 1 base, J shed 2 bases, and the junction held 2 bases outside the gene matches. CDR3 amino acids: CASSLEREGTYEQYF. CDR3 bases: TGTGCCAGCAGCTTAGAGCGGGAGGGTACCTACGAGCAGTACTTC.

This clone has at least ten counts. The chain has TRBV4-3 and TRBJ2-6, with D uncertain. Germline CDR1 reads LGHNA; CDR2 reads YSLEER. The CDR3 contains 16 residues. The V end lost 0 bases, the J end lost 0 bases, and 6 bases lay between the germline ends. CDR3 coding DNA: TGCGCCAGCAGCCAAGATCACAGCTCTGGGGCCAACGTCCTGACTTTC. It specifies CASSQDHSSGANVLTF.

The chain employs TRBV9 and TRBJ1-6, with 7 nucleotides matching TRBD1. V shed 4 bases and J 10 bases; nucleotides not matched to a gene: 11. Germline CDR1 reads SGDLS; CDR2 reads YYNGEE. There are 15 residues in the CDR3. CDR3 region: CASSPDPGGYSPLHF. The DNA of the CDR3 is TGTGCCAGCAGCCCCGACCCAGGGGGTTACTCACCCCTCCACTTT.

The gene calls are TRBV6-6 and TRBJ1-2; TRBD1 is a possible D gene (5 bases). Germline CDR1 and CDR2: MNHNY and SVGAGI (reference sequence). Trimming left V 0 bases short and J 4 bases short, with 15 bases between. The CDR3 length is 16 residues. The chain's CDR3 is CASSYSASGQGYGYTF. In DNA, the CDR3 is TGTGCCAGCAGTTACTCGGCTTCAGGGCAGGGCTATGGCTACACCTTC.

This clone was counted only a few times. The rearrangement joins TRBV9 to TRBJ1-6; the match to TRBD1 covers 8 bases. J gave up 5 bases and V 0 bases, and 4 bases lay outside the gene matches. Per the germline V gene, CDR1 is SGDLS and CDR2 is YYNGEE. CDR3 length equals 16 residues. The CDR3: CASSVAGGLHNSPLHF. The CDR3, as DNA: TGTGCCAGCAGCGTAGCAGGGGGCTTGCATAATTCACCCCTCCACTTT.

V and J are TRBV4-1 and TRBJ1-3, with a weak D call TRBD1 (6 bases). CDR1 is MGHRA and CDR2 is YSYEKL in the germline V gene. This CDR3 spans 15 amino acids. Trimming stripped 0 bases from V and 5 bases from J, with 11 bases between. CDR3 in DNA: TGCGCCAGCAGCCAAGAGACACAGGGACGAAACACCATATATTTT. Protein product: CASSQETQGRNTIYF.

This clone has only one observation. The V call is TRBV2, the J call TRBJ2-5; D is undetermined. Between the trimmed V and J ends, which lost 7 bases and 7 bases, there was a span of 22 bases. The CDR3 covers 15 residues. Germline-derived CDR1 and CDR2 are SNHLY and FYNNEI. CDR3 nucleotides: TGTGCCAGCACGACCGAGAAGATGGCCGGCGGGACCCAGTACTTC. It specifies CASTTEKMAGGTQYF.

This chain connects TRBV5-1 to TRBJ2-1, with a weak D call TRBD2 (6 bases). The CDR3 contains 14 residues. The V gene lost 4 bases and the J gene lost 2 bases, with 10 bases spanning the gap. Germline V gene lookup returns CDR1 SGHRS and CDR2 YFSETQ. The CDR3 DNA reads TGCGCCAGCAGCATTAGCGGACCCTACAATGAGCAGTTCTTC. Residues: CASSISGPYNEQFF.

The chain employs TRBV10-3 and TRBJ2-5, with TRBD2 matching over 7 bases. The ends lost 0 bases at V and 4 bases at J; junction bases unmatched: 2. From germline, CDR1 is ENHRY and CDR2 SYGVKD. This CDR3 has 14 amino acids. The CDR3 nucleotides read TGTGCCATCAGTGAGTCGCGGGGGAGAGAGACCCAGTACTTC. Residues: CAISESRGRETQYF.

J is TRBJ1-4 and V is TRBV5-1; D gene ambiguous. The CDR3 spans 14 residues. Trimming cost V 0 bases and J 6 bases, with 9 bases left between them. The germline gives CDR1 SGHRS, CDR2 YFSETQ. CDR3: CASSLESGDEKLFF. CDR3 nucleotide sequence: TGCGCCAGCAGCTTGGAGTCAGGCGATGAAAAACTGTTTTTT.

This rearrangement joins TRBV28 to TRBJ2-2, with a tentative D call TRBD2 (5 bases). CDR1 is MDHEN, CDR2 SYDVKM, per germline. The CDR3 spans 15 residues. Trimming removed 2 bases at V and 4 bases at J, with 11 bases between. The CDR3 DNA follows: TGTGCCAGCAGTTTAGTGACTGAGGGCACCGGGGAGCTGTTTTTT. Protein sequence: CASSLVTEGTGELFF.

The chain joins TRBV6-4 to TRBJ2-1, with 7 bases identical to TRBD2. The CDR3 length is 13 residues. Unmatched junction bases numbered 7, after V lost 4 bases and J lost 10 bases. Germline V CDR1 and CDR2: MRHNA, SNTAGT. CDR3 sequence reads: CASSALAAAEQFF. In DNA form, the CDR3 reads TGTGCCAGCAGTGCTCTAGCGGCGGCAGAGCAGTTCTTC.

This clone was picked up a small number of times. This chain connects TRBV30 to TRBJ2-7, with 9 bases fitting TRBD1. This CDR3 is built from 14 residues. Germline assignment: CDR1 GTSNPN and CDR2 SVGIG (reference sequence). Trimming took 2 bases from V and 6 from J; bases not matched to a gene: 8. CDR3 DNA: TGTGCCTGGAGTTCCGGGACAGGGTACCGCGAGCAGTACTTC. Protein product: CAWSSGTGYREQYF.

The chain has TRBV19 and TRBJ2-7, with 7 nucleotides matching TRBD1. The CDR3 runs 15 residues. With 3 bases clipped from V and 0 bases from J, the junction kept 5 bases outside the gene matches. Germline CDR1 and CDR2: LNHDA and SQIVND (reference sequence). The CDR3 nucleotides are TGTGCCAGTAGTATTTCAGCAGGGGGCTCCTACGAGCAGTACTTC. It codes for CASSISAGGSYEQYF.

The DNA of the CDR3 is TGTGCCAGCAGCCTTCGGACAGGACTATATAGCAATCAGCCCCAGCATTTT. Residues: CASSLRTGLYSNQPQHF. This chain links TRBV28 with TRBJ1-5, with 7 positions matching TRBD1. The germline V gene encodes CDR1 MDHEN and CDR2 SYDVKM. Unmatched junction bases numbered 11, after V lost 6 bases and J lost 0 bases. This CDR3 comprises 17 residues. The full variable domain, completed using reference TRBV28 and TRBJ1-5, is DVKVTQSSRYLVKRTGEKVFLECVQDMDHENMFWYRQDPGLGLRLIYFSYDVKMKEKGDIPEGYSVSREKKERFSLILESASTNQTSMYLCASSLRTGLYSNQPQHFGDGTRLSIL.

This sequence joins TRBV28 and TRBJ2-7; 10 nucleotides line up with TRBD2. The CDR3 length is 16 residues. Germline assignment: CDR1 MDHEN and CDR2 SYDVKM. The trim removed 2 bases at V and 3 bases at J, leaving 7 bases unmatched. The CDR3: CASSLVTSGLNYEQYF. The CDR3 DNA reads TGTGCCAGCAGTTTAGTGACTAGCGGGTTAAACTACGAGCAGTACTTC.